What follows are 8 T cell receptor beta chains derived from one specimen sequenced in a study of circulating CD8 cells and anti-PD-1 response in melanoma. Four subsets defined by PD-1 and/or TIGIT were sorted from live CD3+CD8+TCRalphabeta+ cells. Using approximately 15 ng of total RNA, TCR libraries were made with the QIAseq Immune Repertoire TCR panel. TCRdb redid the calling of the reads with MiXCR, one entry per CDR3 protein. Of around 710 distinct CDR3 sequences listed, approximately 8% were seen once; the top ten hold approximately 18%. The sample was CD8+ T cells from PBMCs, taken at baseline or after one month of anti-PD-1 therapy (not recorded which). The receptors originated from a human donor with melanoma.

This clonotype is classed as medium-sized. The chain has TRBV6-5 and TRBJ1-5; 8 bases fit TRBD1. After removal of 5 bases from V and 4 bases from J, the junction contained 7 bases not matched to a gene. The CDR3 runs 15 residues. Germline CDR1 MNHEY, CDR2 SVGAGI. The CDR3: CASSPGQGSNQPQHF. As DNA, the CDR3 is TGTGCCAGCAGTCCCGGACAGGGCTCAAATCAGCCCCAGCATTTT.

This clonotype was counted once. Without the conserved terminal phenylalanine or tryptophan, this CDR3 likely stems from a read error. It is unclear where the CDR3 begins or ends on the DNA, so no DNA is shown, and the CDR3 is as TCRdb lists it. This rearrangement joins TRBV7-3 to TRBJ2-3. Germline-derived CDR1 and CDR2 are SGHTA and FQGTGA. The CDR3 is made up of 15 amino acids, end residues included. Here the CDR3 reads CASSLGTGSTDTQCL.

The chain recombines TRBV24-1 with TRBJ2-2, with D unclear. The V gene lost 5 bases and the J gene lost 3 bases, with 9 bases spanning the gap. This CDR3 region has 14 residues. CDR1 and CDR2 (germline): KGHDR, SFDVKD. The DNA for the CDR3 is TGTGCCACCAGTGCGCACCACGACACCGGGGAGCTGTTTTTT. Encoded protein: CATSAHHDTGELFF.

This clonotype is categorized as large. The genes are TRBV25-1 and TRBJ2-5; D unclear. The CDR3 contains 12 residues. Trimming shortened V by 7 bases and J by 5 bases, and 11 bases separated the two germline ends. The germline V gene encodes CDR1 MGHDK and CDR2 SYGVNS. The CDR3 nucleotides are TGTGCCAGCACCTCGGGTGGGGAGACCCAGTACTTC. It specifies CASTSGGETQYF.

This clonotype is large by share. The rearrangement links TRBV19 to TRBJ1-1; D not resolved. The CDR3 sequence is 13 residues long. Trimming removed 5 bases at V and 3 bases at J, with 10 bases between. Germline V CDR1 and CDR2: LNHDA, SQIVND (reference sequence). The CDR3 bases are TGTGCCAGTAGTCAGGTCAGGCACACTGAAGCTTTCTTT. It specifies CASSQVRHTEAFF. The whole variable domain, filled in from reference TRBV19 and TRBJ1-1, reads DGGITQSPKYLFRKEGQNVTLSCEQNLNHDAMYWYRQDPGQGLRLIYYSQIVNDFQKGDIAEGYSVSREKKESFPLTVTSAQKNPTAFYLCASSQVRHTEAFFGQGTRLTVV.

This clonotype is judged medium-sized. This chain links TRBV9 with TRBJ2-1; D uncertain. Per germline, CDR1 SGDLS and CDR2 YYNGEE. V dropped 0 bases and J dropped 6 bases, with 10 bases sitting between them. The length of the CDR3 is 14 residues. Written as DNA, the CDR3 is TGTGCCAGCAGCGTAGGTGGGGTCCGCAATGAGCAGTTCTTC. Its protein is CASSVGGVRNEQFF.

By sample fraction, this clonotype is large (0.1 to 1%). V usage is TRBV6-4 and J usage is TRBJ2-3; TRBD2 matches at 8 bases. Germline CDR1 and CDR2: MRHNA and SNTAGT. This CDR3 spans 15 amino acids. V lost 3 bases to trimming and J lost 1 base; unmatched junction nucleotides: 3. The chain's CDR3 is CASSETAGGTDTQYF. In DNA, the CDR3 is TGTGCCAGCAGTGAAACAGCGGGGGGCACAGATACGCAGTATTTT.

By its share, this clonotype is large. The V gene is TRBV5-4, the J gene TRBJ2-7; D is perhaps TRBD1 or TRBD2 (6 bases each). V dropped 6 bases and J dropped 6 bases, with 13 bases sitting between them. Germline CDR1 and CDR2: SGHNT and YYREEE (reference sequence). The CDR3 runs to 12 residues. CDR3 sequence: CASNSGGSEQYF. CDR3 nucleotide sequence: TGTGCCAGCAACTCCGGGGGCTCCGAGCAGTACTTC.